Listed below are T cell receptor beta chains from one sample, sequenced in a study of cytomegalovirus exposure and HLA in healthy donors. Here immunoSEQ multiplex PCR was the method, and the copy in TCRdb shows in-frame clones only, minus some. In the table there are approximately 160,000 clones, roughly four fifths of which are singletons. The sequencing sample was made of PBMCs. These receptors were collected from a man aged 18 to 30 in good health and CMV-seronegative. The CDR3 runs from the conserved cysteine through the conserved F or W. The D gene is left open where the match is weak. Rows may omit the clone size; those that give it use once, few, many or a size class.

v_call	d_call	j_call	clone_size	cdr3_nt	cdr3_aa
TRBV7-9	TRBD2	TRBJ2-5	.	TGTGCCAGCAGCTTGGGACTAGCGGAAAGGGAAGAGACCCAGTACTTC	CASSLGLAEREETQYF
TRBV7-9	.	TRBJ1-2	once	TGTGCCAGCAGCCGGACAGAGAACTATGGCTACACCTTC	CASSRTENYGYTF
TRBV18	TRBD2	TRBJ2-1	.	TGTGCCAGCTCACCACTAGCGGGAGAATTGGCAAATGAGCAGTTCTTC	CASSPLAGELANEQFF
TRBV18	TRBD1	TRBJ1-5	once	TGTGCCAGCTCAACAACAGGGGGCCGGAGGGGCAATCAGCCCCAGCATTTT	CASSTTGGRRGNQPQHF
TRBV6-5	.	TRBJ1-2	.	TGTGCCAGCAGTTACTCTAGTCGGTTTCCTAACTATGGCTACACCTTC	CASSYSSRFPNYGYTF
TRBV29-1	.	TRBJ1-1	.	TGCAGCGCCCTGCCCGAGGACACTGAAGCTTTCTTT	CSALPEDTEAFF
TRBV15	.	TRBJ1-5	.	TGTGCCACCAGCAGACTCAGGGGTGGCAATCAGCCCCAGCATTTT	CATSRLRGGNQPQHF
TRBV11-2	.	TRBJ2-7	.	TGTGCCAGCAGCTTAGGGACAACCTACGAGCAGTACTTC	CASSLGTTYEQYF
TRBV9	TRBD1	TRBJ2-7	.	TGTGCCAGCAGCCCCGGACAGGGCTACGAGCAGTACTTC	CASSPGQGYEQYF
TRBV7-8	TRBD1	TRBJ2-3	.	TGTGCCAGCAGCCCTCGGACAGGAAGCACAGATACGCAGTATTTT	CASSPRTGSTDTQYF
TRBV6-1	TRBD2	TRBJ2-7	.	TGTGCCAGCAGAGCGGGGGGTGACTACGAGCAGTACTTC	CASRAGGDYEQYF
TRBV18	TRBD1	TRBJ2-1	.	TGTGCCAGCTCACCATGGGACAGTGGTGTGGATGAGCAGTTCTTC	CASSPWDSGVDEQFF
TRBV4-3	.	TRBJ2-7	.	TGCGCCAGCAGCCAAGATTTTGCAGTCTCCTACGAGCAGTACTTC	CASSQDFAVSYEQYF
TRBV6-6	TRBD2	TRBJ2-1	.	TGTGCCAGCAGTGAGTCCAGCGGGATGGGGCAGTTCTTC	CASSESSGMGQFF
TRBV29-1	.	TRBJ2-7	once	TGCAGCGTTGTTCCAGGGAAGTACGAGCAGTACTTC	CSVVPGKYEQYF
TRBV6-7	.	TRBJ2-7	.	TGTGCCAGCAAGCCGGGATCCTACGAGCAGTACTTC	CASKPGSYEQYF
TRBV7-6	TRBD2	TRBJ2-2	.	TGTGCCAGCAGCTTAAATAGCGGGCAATACACCGGGGAGCTGTTTTTT	CASSLNSGQYTGELFF
TRBV28	.	TRBJ2-7	.	TGTGCCAGCAGTTTCGGGGAAACCTACGAGCAGTACTTC	CASSFGETYEQYF
TRBV15	TRBD2	TRBJ2-5	.	TGTGCCACCAGCAGAGATCGGGGGGAAGAGACCCAGTACTTC	CATSRDRGEETQYF
TRBV13	TRBD1	TRBJ1-4	.	TGTGCCAGCAGCCAAAACCGGGACAGGGTCGTAGCGAATGAAAAACTGTTTTTT	CASSQNRDRVVANEKLFF
TRBV5-1	TRBD1	TRBJ2-1	.	TGCGCCAGCAGCTGGGTGGGCCGGGGACAGGGGAAGAATGAGCAGTTCTTC	CASSWVGRGQGKNEQFF
TRBV19	.	TRBJ2-2	once	TGTGCCACCAGCGCAACGAACACCGGGGAGCTGTTTTTT	CATSATNTGELFF
TRBV4-1	.	TRBJ2-7	.	TGCGCCAGCAGCCAAGGTCTATCCTACGAGCAGTACTTC	CASSQGLSYEQYF
TRBV28	TRBD1	TRBJ1-2	few	TGTGCCAGCAGTTTATCCCTCGCCAGGGGGGTGGGTGGCTACACCTTC	CASSLSLARGVGGYTF
TRBV2	TRBD2	TRBJ2-3	.	TGTGCCAGCAGGCCGGGGACTAAAAAAGATACGCAGTATTTT	CASRPGTKKDTQYF
TRBV6-6	.	TRBJ1-5	.	TGTGCCAGCAGTTACTCAACGGGTGGGCAGCCCCAGCATTTT	CASSYSTGGQPQHF
TRBV27	TRBD1	TRBJ1-6	.	TGTGCCAGCAGTTGGACAGGGAATTCACCCCTCCACTTT	CASSWTGNSPLHF
TRBV2	.	TRBJ1-6	once	TGTGCCAGCAGTGAAGCGGGTGGGCATAATTCACCCCTCCACTTT	CASSEAGGHNSPLHF
TRBV15	.	TRBJ2-1	.	TGTGCCACCAGCAGAGTTACAGGGAGCTCCTACAATGAGCAGTTCTTC	CATSRVTGSSYNEQFF
TRBV4-1	.	TRBJ2-2	.	TGCGCCAGCAGTCTCGGGTTGGCCGGGGAGCTGTTTTTT	CASSLGLAGELFF
TRBV11-2	TRBD1	TRBJ2-7	.	TGTGCCAGCAGCTTCGGGACAGTCTTCTACGAGCAGTACTTC	CASSFGTVFYEQYF
TRBV11-2	.	TRBJ2-3	.	TGTGCCAGCAGCTTAGGGACTACCCCAACAGATACGCAGTATTTT	CASSLGTTPTDTQYF
TRBV2	TRBD1	TRBJ1-5	.	TGTGCCAGCAGTGACCCAACTACGGGACAGGGGGCGAGACAGCCCCAGCATTTT	CASSDPTTGQGARQPQHF
TRBV18	TRBD2	TRBJ2-7	.	TGTGCCAGCTCACAGACTAGCGGGAATTTCTACGAGCAGTACTTC	CASSQTSGNFYEQYF
TRBV19	.	TRBJ1-3	.	TGTGCCAGTGGGACATTTCTTTACTCTGGAAACACCATATATTTT	CASGTFLYSGNTIYF
TRBV4-2	.	TRBJ2-7	.	TGTGCCAGCAGCCAAGAGACTAGGCCCTACGAGCAGTACTTC	CASSQETRPYEQYF
TRBV11-3	TRBD1	TRBJ2-5	.	TGTGCCAGCAGCTTGGGGACAGGGGGCGAAGAGACCCAGTACTTC	CASSLGTGGEETQYF
TRBV19	.	TRBJ2-2	.	TGTGCCAGTAGTATCCCGGGTGGGGAGCTGTTTTTT	CASSIPGGELFF
TRBV28	TRBD2	TRBJ2-7	.	TGTGCCAGCAGTTTCGGGAGGGGCGAGCAGTACTTC	CASSFGRGEQYF
TRBV6-6	.	TRBJ1-5	.	TGTGCCAGCAGCCTACAGGGCAATCAGCCCCAGCATTTT	CASSLQGNQPQHF
TRBV10-3	TRBD1	TRBJ1-1	.	TGTGCCATCAGAAAGACAGGGGATACTGAAGCTTTCTTT	CAIRKTGDTEAFF